Presented here are 30 T cell receptor beta chains from one specimen sequenced in a study of CD8 T cells in Susac syndrome (dated by TCRdb to the late 2010s). Libraries were built with the immunoSEQ multiplex PCR assay. RNA was extracted with the RNeasy kit and roughly 0.45 to 1 ug was reverse transcribed using random hexamers. TCRdb reprocessed the public reads (quality trimming at Q25 with fastp, clone calling with MiXCR) and kept in-frame beta chains. Entries that share a CDR3 protein sequence are merged under the most common genes and DNA. The sample contains some 200,000 distinct CDR3 sequences, 95% of them found a single time. 0.098% of the sample belongs to the ten largest clones. Specimen: CD4+ T cells from PBMCs. These receptors all come from a human donor with Susac syndrome.

J is TRBJ1-4 and V is TRBV20-1; 11 bases are a match to TRBD1. V trimming: 0 bases; J trimming: 8 bases; junction bases outside the gene matches: 8. This CDR3 has 16 amino acids. Per the germline V gene, CDR1 is DFQATT and CDR2 is SNEGSKA (reference sequence). The CDR3 DNA sequence: TGCAGTGCTAGAGATTTCAGGACAGGGGGCAACGAAAAACTGTTTTTT. It translates to CSARDFRTGGNEKLFF.

The chain employs TRBV15 and TRBJ1-2; tentative D call: TRBD1 (6 bases). Germline V gene data show CDR1 as LNHNV and CDR2 as YYDKDF (reference sequence). This CDR3 has 15 residues. V lost 2 bases, J lost 0 bases, and 10 bases lay in between. The CDR3 region is CATSRPGTSNYGYTF. The CDR3 nucleotides are TGTGCCACCAGCAGACCTGGGACATCTAACTATGGCTACACCTTC.

The V gene is TRBV20-1, the J gene TRBJ1-2, with D unclear. Germline loops: CDR1 DFQATT, CDR2 SNEGSKA (reference sequence). V was clipped by 0 bases and J by 9 bases, with 20 bases between them. CDR3 length: 15 residues. CDR3 nucleotide sequence: TGCAGTGCTAGAGATATGACGACGGACTCTTCGAGCTACACCTTC. Protein: CSARDMTTDSSSYTF.

The rearrangement uses TRBV24-1 and TRBJ2-5, with D perhaps assigned TRBD1 or TRBD2 (6 bases each). Germline CDR1 KGHDR, CDR2 SFDVKD. V was shortened by 5 bases and J by 0 bases, with 12 bases between the two germline ends. The CDR3 runs 15 residues. The chain's CDR3 is CATSGTGADQETQYF. As DNA, the CDR3 is TGTGCCACCAGTGGCACGGGGGCGGACCAAGAGACCCAGTACTTC.

The chain is built from TRBV30 and TRBJ2-5; D not certain. The CDR3 loop spans 11 amino acids. Germline CDR1 GTSNPN, CDR2 SVGIG (reference sequence). Between the trimmed V and J ends, which lost 5 bases and 1 base, there was a span of 5 bases. CDR3 residues: CAWDVQETQYF. In nucleotides, the CDR3 is TGTGCCTGGGACGTCCAAGAGACCCAGTACTTC.

The chain combines TRBV3-1 with TRBJ2-7, with D possibly being TRBD1 (7 bases). This CDR3 has 18 amino acids. V was trimmed by 1 base and J by 1 base, leaving 20 bases between them. Looked up from germline, CDR1 is LGHDT and CDR2 is YNNKEL (reference sequence). The CDR3 protein is CASSQGGWRGPSSYEQYF. In nucleotides, the CDR3 is TGTGCCAGCAGCCAAGGGGGTTGGAGGGGGCCATCATCCTACGAGCAGTACTTC.

The V call is TRBV12-3 or TRBV12-4, the J call TRBJ1-1, with D tentatively TRBD1 (6 bases). The V gene lost 6 bases and the J gene lost 1 base, with 15 bases spanning the gap. The CDR3 has 15 amino acids. CDR3 residues: CASRLPGGANTEAFF. Here the CDR3 DNA reads TGTGCCAGCAGACTACCCGGGGGGGCGAACACTGAAGCTTTCTTT.

This clonotype was seen only once. The chain recombines TRBV12-3 or TRBV12-4 with TRBJ1-1, with 8 bases matching TRBD1. The CDR3 consists of 14 residues. Trimming cost V 4 bases and J 7 bases; bases outside gene matches: 8. The chain's CDR3 is CASSSPGQDFEAFF. The CDR3, as DNA: TGTGCCAGCAGTTCTCCGGGACAGGACTTTGAAGCTTTCTTT.

This rearrangement joins TRBV10-3 to TRBJ2-3, with 12 bases that match TRBD1. The CDR3 length is 15 residues. V shed 6 bases and J 3 bases; nucleotides not matched to a gene: 4. The germline CDR1 and CDR2 sequences are ENHRY and SYGVKD. The CDR3 region is CAIRGTGGATDTQYF. The CDR3 DNA follows: TGTGCCATCAGGGGGACAGGGGGCGCTACAGATACGCAGTATTTT.

This chain links TRBV29-1 with TRBJ2-2, with 13 bases matching TRBD2. CDR1 and CDR2 from the germline V gene are SQVTM and ANQGSEA. The ends lost 4 bases at V and 7 bases at J; junction bases unmatched: 3. The CDR3 is made up of 14 amino acids. DNA of the CDR3: TGCAGCGTTGTTACTAGCGGGGGGGGCGGGGAGCTGTTTTTT. Translating it yields CSVVTSGGGGELFF.

Concerning this clonotype: The junction and the germline gene differ at one end; a read error may be behind it. The chain combines TRBV30 with TRBJ1-6; the D gene is possibly TRBD1 (6 bases). The germline V gene has CDR1 GTSNPN and CDR2 SVGIG (reference sequence). The CDR3 contains 13 residues. The CDR3 protein is CAWCRDMGSPLLF. The CDR3 nucleotides read TGTGCCTGGTGCCGGGACATGGGGTCACCCCTCCTTTTT.

The rearrangement uses TRBV11-2 and TRBJ2-7, with no clear D. The CDR3 extends over 14 amino acids. Germline V lookup: CDR1 SGHAT, CDR2 FQNNGV. V was pared by 1 base and J by 0 bases, with 7 bases between. The CDR3 loop is CASSLGRFSYEQYF. For the CDR3, the DNA is TGTGCCAGCAGCTTAGGACGGTTCTCCTACGAGCAGTACTTC.

The chain joins TRBV12-3 or TRBV12-4 to TRBJ2-5; TRBD2 agrees at 10 bases. The V gene end was trimmed by 6 bases and the J gene end by 7 bases; junction bases not matched to a gene: 14. CDR3 size: 16 residues. This chain's CDR3 is CASSPLAGGTQGTQYF. CDR3 DNA: TGTGCCAGCAGCCCATTAGCGGGGGGCACTCAGGGGACCCAGTACTTC.

This clonotype was counted between two and nine times. The rearrangement links TRBV14 to TRBJ2-7; no definite D call. The germline CDR1 and CDR2 sequences are SGHDN and FVKESK. This CDR3 is 12 amino acids long. The V gene lost 1 base and the J gene lost 2 bases, with 3 bases spanning the gap. CDR3 DNA: TGTGCCAGCAGCCAAGTAACCTACGAGCAGTACTTC. Protein sequence: CASSQVTYEQYF.

The chain has TRBV7-9 and TRBJ1-1; the D gene is possibly TRBD1 (6 bases). The CDR3 sequence is 14 residues long. Trimming left V 6 bases short and J 5 bases short, with 16 bases between. Germline CDR1 is SEHNR and CDR2 is FQNEAQ (reference sequence). In DNA form, the CDR3 reads TGTGCCAGCAGTATCGGGGGGCCGGGTACTGAAGCTTTCTTT. Protein: CASSIGGPGTEAFF.

The rearrangement joins TRBV6-5 to TRBJ2-5, with D hard to call. The CDR3 consists of 13 residues. CDR1 is MNHEY and CDR2 is SVGAGI in the germline V gene. V lost 5 bases and J 0 bases, leaving 7 bases between the germline ends. The CDR3 spells CASSRLNQETQYF. For the CDR3, the DNA is TGTGCCAGCAGTCGACTTAACCAAGAGACCCAGTACTTC.

The chain links TRBV5-4 to TRBJ1-1; D not resolved. There are 13 residues in the CDR3. The ends were cut back, 9 bases at V and 0 bases at J, with 12 bases in the middle. CDR1 is SGHNT, CDR2 YYREEE, per germline (reference sequence). Here the CDR3 DNA reads TGTGCCACCAGGAGCCCCTTGAACACTGAAGCTTTCTTT. Encoded protein: CATRSPLNTEAFF.

CDR3 protein: CAWSSGAGSGYTF. The CDR3 DNA sequence: TGTGCCTGGAGCTCGGGGGCTGGGTCTGGCTACACCTTC. J is TRBJ1-2 and V is TRBV30, with D possibly TRBD1 on 6 matching bases. CDR3 size: 13 residues. Trimming removed 3 bases from V and 7 bases from J, with 15 bases in between. The germline CDR1 and CDR2 sequences are GTSNPN and SVGIG (reference sequence). Based on the CDR3 plus reference TRBV30 and TRBJ1-2, the full variable domain is SQTIHQWPATLVQPVGSPLSLECTVEGTSNPNLYWYRQAAGRGLQLLFYSVGIGQISSEVPQNLSASRPQDRQFILSSKKLLLSDSGFYLCAWSSGAGSGYTFGSGTRLTVV.

The V and J genes are TRBV7-2 and TRBJ2-7; D remains ambiguous. V gave up 4 bases and J gave up 4 bases, with 8 bases separating them. The CDR3 loop spans 12 amino acids. Looked up from germline, CDR1 is SGHTA and CDR2 is FQGNSA. CDR3 in DNA: TGTGCCAGCAGCTCTTCACTTTACGAGCAGTACTTC. It translates to CASSSSLYEQYF.

The chain has TRBV3-1 and TRBJ1-2; TRBD1 aligns across 12 bases. After removal of 1 base from V and 8 bases from J, the junction contained 8 bases not matched to a gene. The CDR3 runs to 16 residues. Germline values: CDR1 LGHDT, CDR2 YNNKEL (reference sequence). The CDR3 DNA reads as TGTGCCAGCAGCCAAGTAATGGGACAGGGGGCCTTGGGCTACACCTTC. Translated: CASSQVMGQGALGYTF.

The count of this clonotype is one. This chain links TRBV5-6 with TRBJ1-6, with D tentatively TRBD1 (5 bases). The ends were cut back, 6 bases at V and 9 bases at J, with 19 bases in the middle. The CDR3 has 15 residues. The V gene's germline CDR1 is SGHDT and CDR2 YYEEEE. The DNA of the CDR3 is TGTGCCAGCACCGTCCTCGGGACGTACGGTTCACCCCTCCACTTT. Its protein product is CASTVLGTYGSPLHF.

V usage is TRBV5-1 and J usage is TRBJ1-5, with D perhaps TRBD1 (6 bases). The germline CDR1 and CDR2 sequences are SGHRS and YFSETQ. Trimming shortened V by 5 bases and J by 5 bases, and 17 bases separated the two germline ends. CDR3 length equals 15 residues. CDR3 amino acids: CASSPTGPRDQPQHF. Written as DNA, the CDR3 is TGCGCCAGCAGTCCAACAGGGCCTAGGGATCAGCCCCAGCATTTT.

This chain uses TRBV12-3 or TRBV12-4 with TRBJ2-1, with a tentative D call TRBD2 (6 bases). V lost 6 bases, J lost 10 bases, and 16 bases lay in between. The CDR3 extends over 13 amino acids. The CDR3 DNA reads TGTGCCAGCAGCCCAGGGACTCCCGGCGAGCAGTTCTTC. Amino acids: CASSPGTPGEQFF.

The gene calls are TRBV20-1 and TRBJ2-3; tentative D call: TRBD2 (6 bases). Trimming shortened V by 7 bases and J by 6 bases, and 14 bases separated the two germline ends. The germline V gene has CDR1 DFQATT and CDR2 SNEGSKA (reference sequence). This CDR3 comprises 12 residues. As DNA, the CDR3 is TGCAGTGTGACTTATGGGGGGGATACGCAGTATTTT. Protein product: CSVTYGGDTQYF.

This chain uses TRBV20-1 with TRBJ2-5; 7 bases match TRBD1. CDR3 size: 15 residues. With V trimmed by 0 bases and J by 4 bases, 8 bases remained unmatched. Germline assignment: CDR1 DFQATT and CDR2 SNEGSKA (reference sequence). CDR3 coding DNA: TGCAGTGCTAGAGATCCCCAGACAGGGATAGAGACCCAGTACTTC. Protein product: CSARDPQTGIETQYF.

V gene TRBV4-2 combines with J gene TRBJ2-7, with D perhaps TRBD2 (5 bases). Germline loops: CDR1 LGHNA, CDR2 YNFKEQ. This CDR3 is built from 17 residues. The ends were cut back, 2 bases at V and 1 base at J, with 18 bases in the middle. The CDR3 DNA sequence: TGTGCCAGCAGCCAACCGGGGAGTTGGCAAAAGTCCTACGAGCAGTACTTC. Translation: CASSQPGSWQKSYEQYF.

The chain combines TRBV30 with TRBJ1-5, with D unclear. The CDR3 is made up of 16 amino acids. Germline V gene data show CDR1 as GTSNPN and CDR2 as SVGIG (reference sequence). The ends were cut back, 1 base at V and 0 bases at J, with 13 bases in the middle. CDR3 sequence: CAWSGADGYSNQPQHF. CDR3 nucleotide sequence: TGTGCCTGGAGTGGGGCGGACGGTTATAGCAATCAGCCCCAGCATTTT.

The chain is built from TRBV9 and TRBJ2-7; 8 bases fit TRBD1. This CDR3 comprises 15 residues. Germline V CDR1 and CDR2: SGDLS, YYNGEE. With 3 bases clipped from V and 4 bases from J, the junction kept 9 bases outside the gene matches. The CDR3 loop reads CASSEGTGRGYEQYF. The DNA of the CDR3 is TGTGCCAGCAGCGAAGGGACAGGACGAGGGTACGAGCAGTACTTC.

The gene calls are TRBV5-4 and TRBJ1-2; unclear D gene. The CDR3 covers 15 residues. V lost 6 bases and J 0 bases, leaving 15 bases between the germline ends. The V gene's germline CDR1 is SGHNT and CDR2 YYREEE (reference sequence). In DNA, the CDR3 is TGTGCCAGCATAAACATGAGCAGGACTAACTATGGCTACACCTTC. This translates into CASINMSRTNYGYTF. Based on the CDR3 plus reference TRBV5-4 and TRBJ1-2, the full variable domain is ETGVTQSPTHLIKTRGQQVTLRCSSQSGHNTVSWYQQALGQGPQFIFQYYREEENGRGNFPPRFSGLQFPNYSSELNVNALELDDSALYLCASINMSRTNYGYTFGSGTRLTVV.

This chain connects TRBV4-2 to TRBJ2-2; TRBD1 matches at 7 bases. Per germline, CDR1 LGHNA and CDR2 YNFKEQ. This CDR3 spans 16 amino acids. Trimming cost V 2 bases and J 3 bases; bases outside gene matches: 6. CDR3 protein: CASSQWPGGYTGELFF. For the CDR3, the DNA is TGTGCCAGCAGCCAATGGCCAGGGGGTTACACCGGGGAGCTGTTTTTT.